Listed below are T cell receptor beta chains from one sample, sequenced in a study of blood T cells in healthy people across ages. TCRdb reanalysed the 5' RACE reads using MiXCR and keeps one entry per CDR3 protein. The data contain about 1.1 million distinct CDR3 sequences, roughly two fifths of them seen just once; the ten biggest clones take up about an eighth. The sequencing sample was made of blood. The origin of the receptors is a man aged 18 to 35 in good health. CDR3s include the opening cysteine and the closing phenylalanine or tryptophan.

cdr3_aa: CASNELLSNQPQHF
v_call: TRBV6-6
j_call: TRBJ1-5

cdr3_aa: CSVEEGSNQPQHF
v_call: TRBV29-1
j_call: TRBJ1-5

cdr3_aa: CSVATSGDNEQFF
v_call: TRBV29-1
j_call: TRBJ2-1

cdr3_aa: CASRRQRRRSFF
v_call: TRBV12-3/TRBV12-4
j_call: TRBJ1-1

cdr3_aa: CASSPGDRGSYNEQFF
v_call: TRBV19
j_call: TRBJ2-1

cdr3_aa: CASSVRPGTGVYEQYF
v_call: TRBV9
j_call: TRBJ2-7

cdr3_aa: CASSRFGTEAFF
v_call: TRBV6-5
j_call: TRBJ1-1

cdr3_aa: CASSPTGRGVTQYF
v_call: TRBV27
j_call: TRBJ2-3

cdr3_aa: CASSAGTDWGYTF
v_call: TRBV9
j_call: TRBJ1-2

cdr3_aa: CASSSTEVEQFF
v_call: TRBV7-2
j_call: TRBJ2-1